The 9 T cell receptor beta chains reported below all come from one sample, sequenced in a study of blood T cell repertoires in COVID-19. Clones were sequenced by immunoSEQ multiplex PCR, and TCRdb holds only the in-frame ones, with some missing. The repertoire holds around 25,000 clones, approximately 80% seen once, with around two thirds in the top ten. Material: peripheral blood. Source of these receptors: an older man with acute or convalescent COVID-19.

The chain uses TRBV19 and TRBJ2-7; 7 bases are a match to TRBD2. The CDR3 runs 14 residues. Germline loops: CDR1 LNHDA, CDR2 SQIVND (reference sequence). V lost 5 bases and J lost 6; bases outside the gene matches: 10. CDR3 residues: CASSFQISGFEQYF. CDR3 DNA: TGTGCCAGTAGTTTTCAGATTAGCGGGTTCGAGCAGTACTTC. Drawing the rest from reference TRBV19 and TRBJ2-7, the complete variable domain is DGGITQSPKYLFRKEGQNVTLSCEQNLNHDAMYWYRQDPGQGLRLIYYSQIVNDFQKGDIAEGYSVSREKKESFPLTVTSAQKNPTAFYLCASSFQISGFEQYFGPGTRLTVT.

This rearrangement joins TRBV28 to TRBJ1-2; maybe TRBD1 (6 bases). This CDR3 region has 14 residues. The germline V gene has CDR1 MDHEN and CDR2 SYDVKM. The V end was cut by 5 bases, the J end by 8 bases, with 18 bases between. The CDR3 reads CASSRSMGASGYTF. In DNA form, the CDR3 reads TGTGCCAGCAGTCGGAGCATGGGGGCTTCCGGCTACACCTTC.

This chain joins TRBV5-4 and TRBJ1-2, with 7 bases matching TRBD1. Germline V lookup: CDR1 SGHNT, CDR2 YYREEE (reference sequence). This CDR3 has 15 amino acids. V shed 2 bases and J 3 bases; nucleotides not matched to a gene: 7. The CDR3 reads CASSLATGSYYGYTF. In DNA form, the CDR3 reads TGTGCCAGCAGCTTAGCGACAGGGTCCTACTATGGCTACACCTTC.

CDR3 nucleotide sequence: TGTGCCAGCAGTTTATTCCGACAGGGGCTTGGGGCCAACGTCCTGACTTTC. Translated, it gives CASSLFRQGLGANVLTF. This chain links TRBV28 with TRBJ2-6; TRBD1 matches 8 bases. Germline CDR1 reads MDHEN; CDR2 reads SYDVKM. The V and J ends lost 1 base and 3 bases, in that order; junction bases with no gene match: 5. This CDR3 region has 17 residues.

The rearrangement uses TRBV30 and TRBJ2-1; possibly TRBD2 for D (5 bases). CDR1 and CDR2 (germline): GTSNPN, SVGIG (reference sequence). The germline V and J ends were trimmed by 2 bases and 4 bases, with 12 bases remaining between them. The CDR3 contains 14 residues. This CDR3 reads CAWSLWERYNEQFF. The CDR3 nucleotides are TGTGCCTGGAGTCTTTGGGAGCGGTACAATGAGCAGTTCTTC.

V and J are TRBV5-1 and TRBJ2-7; the match to TRBD2 covers 9 bases. V dropped 2 bases and J dropped 0; count of bases not matched to a gene: 3. The CDR3 contains 15 residues. Germline CDR1 is SGHRS and CDR2 is YFSETQ. The CDR3 region is CASSFSGGSSYEQYF. CDR3 bases: TGCGCCAGCAGCTTCAGCGGGGGGAGCTCCTACGAGCAGTACTTC. Full variable domain (missing parts from reference TRBV5-1 and TRBJ2-7): KAGVTQTPRYLIKTRGQQVTLSCSPISGHRSVSWYQQTPGQGLQFLFEYFSETQRNKGNFPGRFSGRQFSNSRSEMNVSTLELGDSALYLCASSFSGGSSYEQYFGPGTRLTVT.

This clone was observed once. The chain is built from TRBV5-4 and TRBJ2-5; 9 bases fit TRBD2. Germline-derived CDR1 and CDR2 are SGHNT and YYREEE (reference sequence). The trim removed 2 bases at V and 4 bases at J, leaving 3 bases unmatched. This CDR3 spans 14 amino acids. CDR3 DNA sequence: TGTGCCAGCAGCTTCGGCGGGGGGGCAGAGACCCAGTACTTC. Protein sequence: CASSFGGGAETQYF.

The V gene is TRBV6-5, the J gene TRBJ1-6; 9 bases align to TRBD1. Germline V gene sequence: CDR1 MNHEY, CDR2 SVGAGI. After removal of 10 bases from V and 9 bases from J, the junction contained 10 bases not matched to a gene. There are 14 residues in the CDR3. The CDR3 loop reads CAIVTRQGGSPLHF. The CDR3 region has the DNA TGTGCCATCGTAACTCGACAGGGGGGTTCACCCCTCCACTTT.

The gene calls are TRBV27 and TRBJ2-3, with TRBD2 matching 7 bases. CDR1 is MNHEY and CDR2 is SMNVEV in the germline V gene (reference sequence). The CDR3 is 15 residues long. The V segment lost 7 bases and the J segment 4 bases; nucleotides outside the gene matches: 11. CDR3 nucleotides: TGTGCCAGCACTCCCCGCGGGAGTGGCGCAGATACGCAGTATTTT. This translates into CASTPRGSGADTQYF.